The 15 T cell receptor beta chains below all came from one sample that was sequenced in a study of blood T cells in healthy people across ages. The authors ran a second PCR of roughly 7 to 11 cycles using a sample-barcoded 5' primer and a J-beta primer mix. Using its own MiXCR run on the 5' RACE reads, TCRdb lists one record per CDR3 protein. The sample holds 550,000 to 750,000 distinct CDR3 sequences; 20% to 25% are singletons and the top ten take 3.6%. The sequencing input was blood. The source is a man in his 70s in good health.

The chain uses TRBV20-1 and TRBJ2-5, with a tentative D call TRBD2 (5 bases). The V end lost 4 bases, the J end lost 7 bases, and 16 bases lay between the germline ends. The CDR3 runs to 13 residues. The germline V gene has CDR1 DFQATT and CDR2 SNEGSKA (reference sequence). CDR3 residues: CSAKPDSLVTQYF. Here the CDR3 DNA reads TGCAGTGCTAAACCGGACTCGCTGGTGACCCAGTACTTC.

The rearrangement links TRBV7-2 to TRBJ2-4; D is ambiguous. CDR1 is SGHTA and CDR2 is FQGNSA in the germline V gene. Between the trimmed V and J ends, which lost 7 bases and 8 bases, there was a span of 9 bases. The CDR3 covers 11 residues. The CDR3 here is CASTNTDIQYF. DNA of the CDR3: TGTGCCAGCACAAACACCGACATTCAGTACTTC.

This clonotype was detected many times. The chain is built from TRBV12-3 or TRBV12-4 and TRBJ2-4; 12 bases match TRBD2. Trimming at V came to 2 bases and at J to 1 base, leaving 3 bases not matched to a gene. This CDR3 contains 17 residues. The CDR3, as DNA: TGTGCCAGCAGTTTAACGACTAGCGGGGGTGCCAAAAACATTCAGTACTTC. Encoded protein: CASSLTTSGGAKNIQYF.

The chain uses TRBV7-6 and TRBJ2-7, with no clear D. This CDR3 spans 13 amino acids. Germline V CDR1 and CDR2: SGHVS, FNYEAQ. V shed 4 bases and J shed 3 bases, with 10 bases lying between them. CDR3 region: CASSSSDGYEQYF. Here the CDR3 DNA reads TGTGCCAGCAGCTCCTCGGACGGCTACGAGCAGTACTTC.

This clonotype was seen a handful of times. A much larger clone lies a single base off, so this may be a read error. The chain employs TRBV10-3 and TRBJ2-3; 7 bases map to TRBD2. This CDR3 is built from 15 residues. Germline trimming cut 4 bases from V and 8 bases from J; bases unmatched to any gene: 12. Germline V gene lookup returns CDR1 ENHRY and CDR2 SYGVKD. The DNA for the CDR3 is TGTGCCATCAGTGCCCCCGGGGAGGGAGGAGGTACGCAGTATTTT. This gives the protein CAISAPGEGGGTQYF.

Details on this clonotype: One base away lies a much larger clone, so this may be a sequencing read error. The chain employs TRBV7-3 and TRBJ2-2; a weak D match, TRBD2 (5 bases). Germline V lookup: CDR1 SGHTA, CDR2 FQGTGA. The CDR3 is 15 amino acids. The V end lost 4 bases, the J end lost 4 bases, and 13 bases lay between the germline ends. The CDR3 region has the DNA TGTGCCAGCAGCTCAATCGGCGGGCCCACCGGGGAGCTGTTTTTT. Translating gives CASSSIGGPTGELFF. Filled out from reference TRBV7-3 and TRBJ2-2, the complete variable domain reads GAGVSQTPSNKVTEKGKYVELRCDPISGHTALYWYRQSLGQGPEFLIYFQGTGAADDSGLPNDRFFAVRPEGSVSTLKIQRTERGDSAVYLCASSSIGGPTGELFFGEGSRLTVL.

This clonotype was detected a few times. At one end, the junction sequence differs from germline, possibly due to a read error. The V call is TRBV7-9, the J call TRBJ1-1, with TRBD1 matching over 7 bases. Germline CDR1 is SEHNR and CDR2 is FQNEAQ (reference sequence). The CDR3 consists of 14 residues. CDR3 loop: CASSRGPKNTEAFF. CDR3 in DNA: TGTGCCAGCAGCAGGGGGCCGAAGAACACTGAAGCCTTCTTT. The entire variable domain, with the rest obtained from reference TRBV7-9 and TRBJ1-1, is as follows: DTGVSQNPRHKITKRGQNVTFRCDPISEHNRLYWYRQTLGQGPEFLTYFQNEAQLEKSRLLSDRFSAERPKGSFSTLEIQRTEQGDSAMYLCASSRGPKNTEAFFGQGTRLTVV.

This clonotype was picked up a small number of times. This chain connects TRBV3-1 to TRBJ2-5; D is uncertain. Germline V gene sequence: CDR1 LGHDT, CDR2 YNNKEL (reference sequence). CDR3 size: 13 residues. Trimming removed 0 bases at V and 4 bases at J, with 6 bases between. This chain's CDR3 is CASSQDSAETQYF. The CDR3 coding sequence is TGTGCCAGCAGCCAAGACTCGGCAGAGACCCAGTACTTC.

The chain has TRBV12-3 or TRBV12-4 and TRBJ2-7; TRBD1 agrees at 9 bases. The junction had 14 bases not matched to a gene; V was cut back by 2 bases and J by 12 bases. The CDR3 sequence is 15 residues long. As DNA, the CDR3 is TGTGCCAGCAGTTTATCCGGGACAGGGTTTAAGTTTCGGTACTTC. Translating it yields CASSLSGTGFKFRYF.

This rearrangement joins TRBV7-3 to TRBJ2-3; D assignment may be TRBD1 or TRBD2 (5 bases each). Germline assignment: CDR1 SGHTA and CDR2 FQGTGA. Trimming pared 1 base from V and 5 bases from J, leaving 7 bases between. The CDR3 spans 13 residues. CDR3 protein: CASSLNGGDTQYF. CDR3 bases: TGTGCCAGCAGCTTAAATGGGGGAGATACGCAGTATTTT.

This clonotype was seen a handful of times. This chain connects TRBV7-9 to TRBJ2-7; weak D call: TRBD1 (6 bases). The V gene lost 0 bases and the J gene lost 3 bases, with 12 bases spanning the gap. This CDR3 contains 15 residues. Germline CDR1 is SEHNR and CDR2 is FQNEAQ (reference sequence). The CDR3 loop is CASSLAGGQSYEQYF. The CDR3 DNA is TGTGCCAGCAGCTTAGCGGGCGGACAGAGCTACGAGCAGTACTTC.

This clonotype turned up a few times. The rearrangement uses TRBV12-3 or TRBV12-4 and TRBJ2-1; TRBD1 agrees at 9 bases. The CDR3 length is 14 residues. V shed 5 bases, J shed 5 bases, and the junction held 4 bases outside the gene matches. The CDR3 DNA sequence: TGTGCCAGCAGTCGGGACAGGGCCGACAATGAGCAGTTCTTC. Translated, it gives CASSRDRADNEQFF.

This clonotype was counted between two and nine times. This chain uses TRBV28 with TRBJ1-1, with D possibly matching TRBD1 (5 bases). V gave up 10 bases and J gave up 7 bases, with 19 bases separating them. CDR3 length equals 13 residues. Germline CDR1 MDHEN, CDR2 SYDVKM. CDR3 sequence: CAITLNSQGEAFF. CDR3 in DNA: TGTGCCATCACACTAAATTCCCAGGGTGAAGCTTTCTTT.

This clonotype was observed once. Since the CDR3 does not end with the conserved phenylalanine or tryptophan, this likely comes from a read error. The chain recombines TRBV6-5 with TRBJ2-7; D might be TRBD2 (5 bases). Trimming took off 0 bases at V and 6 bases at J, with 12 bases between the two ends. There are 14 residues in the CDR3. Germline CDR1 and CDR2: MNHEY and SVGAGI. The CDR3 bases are TGTGCCAGCAGTTACTCGATGACGGGATCCGAGCAGTACCTC. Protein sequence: CASSYSMTGSEQYL.

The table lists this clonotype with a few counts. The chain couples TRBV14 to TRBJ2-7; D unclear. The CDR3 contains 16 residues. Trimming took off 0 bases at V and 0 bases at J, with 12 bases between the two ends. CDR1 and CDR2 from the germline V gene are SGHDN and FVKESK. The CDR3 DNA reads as TGTGCCAGCAGCCAAGAGAAGACCGTCAGCTCCTACGAGCAGTACTTC. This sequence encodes CASSQEKTVSSYEQYF.